These T cell receptor beta chains were read from a single sample in a study of cytomegalovirus exposure and HLA in healthy donors. Here immunoSEQ multiplex PCR was the method, and the copy in TCRdb shows in-frame clones only, minus some. The sample lists about 140,000 clones, 70% to 90% occurring once. The sample consisted of PBMCs. The receptors shown here come from a man younger than 35 in good health and CMV-seronegative. CDR3s leave out the opening cysteine and the closing phenylalanine or tryptophan. Each record gives: D gene, clone size, J gene, V gene, CDR3 protein. A D gene is named only where the DNA matches it firmly. Clone size is not always given. Where it is, it says once, few, many or a class for expanded clones.

NA | NA | TRBJ1-6 | TRBV2 | ASSGRRGGNSPLH
TRBD1 | NA | TRBJ2-2 | TRBV7-6 | ASSWTGGTGELF
TRBD2 | NA | TRBJ2-7 | TRBV7-9 | ASSPLTSGSRYEQY
NA | NA | TRBJ1-3 | TRBV6-6 | ATVRDSSGNTIY
TRBD1 | few | TRBJ1-1 | TRBV28 | ATRQGVLNTEAF
NA | NA | TRBJ2-7 | TRBV14 | ASSQRGYEQY
NA | NA | TRBJ1-1 | TRBV7-2 | ASSLSGFDTEAF
NA | NA | TRBJ2-7 | TRBV7-9 | ASSLRSHGGHPSSYEQY
TRBD2 | NA | TRBJ2-7 | TRBV4-1 | ASSQELQRGDPEQY
NA | NA | TRBJ1-4 | TRBV5-1 | ASSLSSGIEKLF
NA | NA | TRBJ2-2 | TRBV27 | ASTQQGPQTGELF
TRBD2 | NA | TRBJ2-7 | TRBV11-2 | ASSLGRTSVPEQY
NA | NA | TRBJ1-2 | TRBV28 | ASSWRPNFYGYT
TRBD2 | NA | TRBJ2-3 | TRBV12-5 | ASGLGLAGNSDTQY
TRBD2 | NA | TRBJ2-1 | TRBV7-6 | ASSPLAGGHYNEQF
TRBD1 | NA | TRBJ2-7 | TRBV9 | ASSVGSGGIEQY
NA | NA | TRBJ1-6 | TRBV13 | ASSLGGTLSSYNSPLH
NA | NA | TRBJ2-6 | TRBV28 | ASSFSSGANVLT
NA | NA | TRBJ1-1 | TRBV7-6 | ASSLVAVSDTEAF
TRBD1 | NA | TRBJ2-7 | TRBV19 | ASSIGGTGRLSYEQY
NA | NA | TRBJ1-2 | TRBV5-1 | ASRGQDTAHGYT
NA | NA | TRBJ2-5 | TRBV4-1 | ASSPRAISPETQY
TRBD1 | NA | TRBJ2-7 | TRBV28 | ASSNGQGSDEQY
NA | NA | TRBJ2-7 | TRBV7-9 | ASSLLAYEQY
NA | NA | TRBJ2-3 | TRBV20-1 | SGGSYTQY
TRBD1 | NA | TRBJ2-7 | TRBV2 | ASIPGGESYEQY
NA | NA | TRBJ2-3 | TRBV6-1 | ASRESGGTDTQY
NA | NA | TRBJ2-7 | TRBV27 | ASSPTGNYEQY
NA | once | TRBJ2-5 | TRBV5-6 | ASSLSGLGETQY
TRBD2 | once | TRBJ2-1 | TRBV6-5 | ASESGGGNEQF